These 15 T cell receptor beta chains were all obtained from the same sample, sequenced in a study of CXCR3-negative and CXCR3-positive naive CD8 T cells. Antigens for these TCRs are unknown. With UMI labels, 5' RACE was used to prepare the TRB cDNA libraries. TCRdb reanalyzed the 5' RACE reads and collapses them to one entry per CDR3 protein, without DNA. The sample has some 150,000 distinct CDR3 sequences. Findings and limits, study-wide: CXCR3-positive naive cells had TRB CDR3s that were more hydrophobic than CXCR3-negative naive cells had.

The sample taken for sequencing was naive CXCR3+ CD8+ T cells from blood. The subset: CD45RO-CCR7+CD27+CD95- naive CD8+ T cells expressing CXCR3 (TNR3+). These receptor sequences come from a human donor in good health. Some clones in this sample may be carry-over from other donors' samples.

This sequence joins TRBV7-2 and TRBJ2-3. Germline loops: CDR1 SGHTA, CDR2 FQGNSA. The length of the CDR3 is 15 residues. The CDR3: CASSRYRSYTDTQYF. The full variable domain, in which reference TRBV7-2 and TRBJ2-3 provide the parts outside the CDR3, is GAGVSQSPSNKVTEKGKDVELRCDPISGHTALYWYRQSLGQGLEFLIYFQGNSAPDKSGLPSDRFSAERTGGSVSTLTIQRTQQEDSAVYLCASSRYRSYTDTQYFGPGTRLTVL.

The CDR3 loop is CASSLWNGGGGIYNEQFF. This chain connects TRBV5-1 to TRBJ2-1; as DNA is missing, the TRBD2 call by TCRdb cannot be tested. Germline lookup yields CDR1 SGHRS and CDR2 YFSETQ. This CDR3 contains 18 residues.

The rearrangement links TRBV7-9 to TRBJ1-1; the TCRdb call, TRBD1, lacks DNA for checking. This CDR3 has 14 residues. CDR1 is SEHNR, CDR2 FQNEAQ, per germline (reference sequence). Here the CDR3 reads CASSLGGEGTEAFF. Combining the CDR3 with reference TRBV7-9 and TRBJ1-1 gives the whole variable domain DTGVSQNPRHKITKRGQNVTFRCDPISEHNRLYWYRQTLGQGPEFLTYFQNEAQLEKSRLLSDRFSAERPKGSFSTLEIQRTEQGDSAMYLCASSLGGEGTEAFFGQGTRLTVV.

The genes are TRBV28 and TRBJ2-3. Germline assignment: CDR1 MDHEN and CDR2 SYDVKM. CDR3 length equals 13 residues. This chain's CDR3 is CASSLRHTDTQYF.

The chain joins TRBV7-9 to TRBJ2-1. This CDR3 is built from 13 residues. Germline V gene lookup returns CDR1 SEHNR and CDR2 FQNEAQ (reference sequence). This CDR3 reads CASASATGNEQFF.

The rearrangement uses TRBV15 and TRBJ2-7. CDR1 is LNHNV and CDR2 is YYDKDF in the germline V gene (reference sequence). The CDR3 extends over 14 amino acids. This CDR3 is CATSRGEERSEQYF.

The CDR3 protein is CASSTIAGTYNEQFF. V is TRBV7-2 and J is TRBJ2-1; TCRdb's D call of TRBD2 is untestable without DNA. Germline lookup yields CDR1 SGHTA and CDR2 FQGNSA. This CDR3 region has 15 residues.

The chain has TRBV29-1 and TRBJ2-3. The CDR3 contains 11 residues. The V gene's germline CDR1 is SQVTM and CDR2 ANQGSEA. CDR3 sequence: CSVERRDTQYF.

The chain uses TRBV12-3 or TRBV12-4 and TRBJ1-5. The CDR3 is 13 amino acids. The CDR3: CASSLESGQPQHF.

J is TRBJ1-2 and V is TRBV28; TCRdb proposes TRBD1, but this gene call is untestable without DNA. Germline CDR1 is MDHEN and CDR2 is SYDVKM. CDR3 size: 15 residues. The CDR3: CASRPGTGLVYGYTF.

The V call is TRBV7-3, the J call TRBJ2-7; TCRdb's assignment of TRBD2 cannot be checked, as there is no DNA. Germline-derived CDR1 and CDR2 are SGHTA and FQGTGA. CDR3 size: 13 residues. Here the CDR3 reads CASSWDSRGEQYF.

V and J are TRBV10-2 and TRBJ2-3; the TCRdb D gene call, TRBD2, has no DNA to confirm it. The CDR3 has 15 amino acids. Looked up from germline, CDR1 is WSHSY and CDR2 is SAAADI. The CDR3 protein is CASSEEREIFDTQYF.

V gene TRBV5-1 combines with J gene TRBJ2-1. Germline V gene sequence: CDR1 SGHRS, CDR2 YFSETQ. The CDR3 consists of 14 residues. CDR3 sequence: CASSLVSAYNEQFF.

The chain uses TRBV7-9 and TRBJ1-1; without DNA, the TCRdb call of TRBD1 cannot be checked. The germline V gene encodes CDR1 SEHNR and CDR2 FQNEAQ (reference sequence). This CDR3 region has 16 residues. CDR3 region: CASSPGQGEVNTEAFF.

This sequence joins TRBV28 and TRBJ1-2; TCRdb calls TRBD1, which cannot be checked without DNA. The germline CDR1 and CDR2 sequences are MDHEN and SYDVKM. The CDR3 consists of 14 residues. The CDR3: CASSPDRRFYGYTF.